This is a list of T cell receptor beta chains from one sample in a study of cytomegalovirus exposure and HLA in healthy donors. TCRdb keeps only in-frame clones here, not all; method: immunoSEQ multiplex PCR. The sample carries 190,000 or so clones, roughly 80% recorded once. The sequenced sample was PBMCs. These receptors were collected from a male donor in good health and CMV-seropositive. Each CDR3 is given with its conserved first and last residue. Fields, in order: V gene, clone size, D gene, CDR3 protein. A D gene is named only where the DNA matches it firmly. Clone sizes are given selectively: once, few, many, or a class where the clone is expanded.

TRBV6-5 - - CASRIYRGTDTQYF
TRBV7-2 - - CASSRGSGPRTDTQYF
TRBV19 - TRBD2 CASSISGSPHTDTQYF
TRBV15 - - CATSRGRDSSYEQYF
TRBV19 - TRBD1 CASTPRGLFYGYTF
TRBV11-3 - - CASSRGALVGELFF
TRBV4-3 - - CASSQVDQPQHF
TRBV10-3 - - CATYRQPSSTDTQYF
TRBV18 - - CASSPPVSGNEQFF
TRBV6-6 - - CASNQLGGGNTIYF
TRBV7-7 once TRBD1 CAVPGQEKTGELFF
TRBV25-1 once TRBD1 CASSGPFHRGTEAFF
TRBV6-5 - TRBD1 CASKRGTGNYGYTF
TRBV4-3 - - CASSQDRGSSGNTIYF
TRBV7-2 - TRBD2 CASSLQGLAANEQFF
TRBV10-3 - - CAISESKAAGITEQFF
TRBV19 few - CASSFDPGKSNQPQHF
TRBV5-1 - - CASRQGVGSSGNTIYF
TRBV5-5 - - CASSTWSGNTGELFF
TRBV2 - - CASSPGGAGEKLFF
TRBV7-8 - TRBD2 CASSSRLAGGFWEQFF
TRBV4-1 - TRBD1 CASSRDRVDEQFF
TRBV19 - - CASMGQLNTEAFF
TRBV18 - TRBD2 CASSPQAGYDNEQFF
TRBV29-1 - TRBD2 CSVGGTSGGESLDTQYF
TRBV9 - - CASSEGGGSTDTQYF
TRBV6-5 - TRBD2 CASRPGGPITDTQYF
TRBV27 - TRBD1 CASSASQGYEQYF
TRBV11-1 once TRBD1 CASSRTGRSGANVLTF
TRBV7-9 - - CASSLGTPAEKLFF